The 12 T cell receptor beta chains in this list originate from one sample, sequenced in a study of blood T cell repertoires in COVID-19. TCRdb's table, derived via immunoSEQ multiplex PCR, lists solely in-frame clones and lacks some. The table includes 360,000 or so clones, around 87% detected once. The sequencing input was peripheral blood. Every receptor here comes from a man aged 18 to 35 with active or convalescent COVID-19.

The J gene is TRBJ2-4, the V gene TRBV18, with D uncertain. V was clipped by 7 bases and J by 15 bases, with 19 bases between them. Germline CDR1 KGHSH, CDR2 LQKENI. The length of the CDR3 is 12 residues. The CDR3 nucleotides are TGTGCCAGCTTAGATGAAAAAAACCGTTGGTACTTC. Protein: CASLDEKNRWYF.

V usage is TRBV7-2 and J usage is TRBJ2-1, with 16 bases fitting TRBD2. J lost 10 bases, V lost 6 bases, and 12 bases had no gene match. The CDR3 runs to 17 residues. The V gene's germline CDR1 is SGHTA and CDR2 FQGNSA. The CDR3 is CASSYSAGTSGGAEQFF. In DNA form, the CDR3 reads TGTGCCAGCAGTTACTCAGCCGGGACTAGCGGGGGGGCGGAGCAGTTCTTC.

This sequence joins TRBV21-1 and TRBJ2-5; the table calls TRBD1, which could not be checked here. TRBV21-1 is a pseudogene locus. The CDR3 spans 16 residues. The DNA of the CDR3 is TGTGCCAGCAGCAAAGGCCAGGTTGGGTTTAAAGGGACCCAGTACTTC. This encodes CASSKGQVGFKGTQYF.

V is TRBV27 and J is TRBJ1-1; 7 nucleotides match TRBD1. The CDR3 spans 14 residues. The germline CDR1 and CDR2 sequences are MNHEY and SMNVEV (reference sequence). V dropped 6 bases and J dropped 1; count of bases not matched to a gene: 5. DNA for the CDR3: TGTGCCAGCAGGACAGGGATGGAGAACACTGAAGCTTTCTTT. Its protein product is CASRTGMENTEAFF.

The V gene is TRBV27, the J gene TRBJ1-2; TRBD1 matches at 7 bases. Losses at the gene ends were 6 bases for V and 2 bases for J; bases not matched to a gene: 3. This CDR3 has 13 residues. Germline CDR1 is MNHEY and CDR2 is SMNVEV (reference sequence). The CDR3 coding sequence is TGTGCCAGCAGGCAGACAGGGAACTATGGCTACACCTTC. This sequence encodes CASRQTGNYGYTF.

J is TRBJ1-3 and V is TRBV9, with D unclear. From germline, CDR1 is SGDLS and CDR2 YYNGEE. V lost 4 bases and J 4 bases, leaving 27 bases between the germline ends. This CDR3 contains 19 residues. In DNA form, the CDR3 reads TGTGCCAGCAGCTCTTATGAGCCTTCCTCCGGGGTAAGGGGAAACACCATATATTTT. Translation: CASSSYEPSSGVRGNTIYF.

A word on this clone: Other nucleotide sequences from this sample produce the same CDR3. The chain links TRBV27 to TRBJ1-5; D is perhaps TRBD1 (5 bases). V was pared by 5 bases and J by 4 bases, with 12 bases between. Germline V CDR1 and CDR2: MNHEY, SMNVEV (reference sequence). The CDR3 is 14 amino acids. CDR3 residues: CASSPRQRNQPQHF. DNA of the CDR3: TGTGCCAGCAGTCCACGACAGAGGAATCAGCCCCAGCATTTT.

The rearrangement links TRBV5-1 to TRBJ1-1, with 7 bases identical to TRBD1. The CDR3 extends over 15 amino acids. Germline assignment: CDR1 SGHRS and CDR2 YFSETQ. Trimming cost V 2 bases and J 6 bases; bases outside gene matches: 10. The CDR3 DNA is TGCGCCAGCAGCTTAACTTCAACAGGGGTTGCTGAAGCTTTCTTT. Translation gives CASSLTSTGVAEAFF.

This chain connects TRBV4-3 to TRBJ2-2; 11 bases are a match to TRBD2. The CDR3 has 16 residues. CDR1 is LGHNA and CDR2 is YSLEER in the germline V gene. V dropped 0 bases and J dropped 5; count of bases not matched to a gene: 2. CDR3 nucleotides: TGCGCCAGCAGCCAAGAGGCTAGCGGGAGGACCGGGGAGCTGTTTTTT. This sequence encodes CASSQEASGRTGELFF.

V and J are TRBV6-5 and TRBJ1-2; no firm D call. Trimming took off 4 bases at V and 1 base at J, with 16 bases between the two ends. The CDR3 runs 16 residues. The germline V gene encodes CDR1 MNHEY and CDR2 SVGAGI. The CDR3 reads CASSLDSRRLNYGYTF. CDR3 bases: TGTGCCAGCAGTTTGGACTCGAGACGGCTTAACTATGGCTACACCTTC.

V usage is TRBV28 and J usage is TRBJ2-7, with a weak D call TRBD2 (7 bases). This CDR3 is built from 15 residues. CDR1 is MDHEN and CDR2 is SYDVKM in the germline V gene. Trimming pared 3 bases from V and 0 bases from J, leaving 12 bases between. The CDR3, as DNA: TGTGCCAGCAGTTTGTCGGGGGGCGGCTCCTACGAGCAGTACTTC. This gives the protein CASSLSGGGSYEQYF. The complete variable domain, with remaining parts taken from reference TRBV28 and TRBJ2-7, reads DVKVTQSSRYLVKRTGEKVFLECVQDMDHENMFWYRQDPGLGLRLIYFSYDVKMKEKGDIPEGYSVSREKKERFSLILESASTNQTSMYLCASSLSGGGSYEQYFGPGTRLTVT.

The CDR3 loop is CASSLSLQGQESTDTQYF. The DNA of the CDR3 is TGTGCCAGCAGTCTCTCCCTTCAGGGACAGGAAAGCACAGATACGCAGTATTTT. The chain is built from TRBV28 and TRBJ2-3; TRBD1 matches 8 bases. Per the germline V gene, CDR1 is MDHEN and CDR2 is SYDVKM. The CDR3 is made up of 18 amino acids. Losses at the gene ends were 5 bases for V and 0 bases for J; bases not matched to a gene: 13.